The 9 T cell receptor beta chains given below trace back to one sample, sequenced in a study of blood T cell repertoires in COVID-19. TCRdb's table, derived via immunoSEQ multiplex PCR, lists solely in-frame clones and lacks some. The data hold roughly 300,000 clones, with 70% to 90% observed a single time. The sample was peripheral blood. The source is a woman between 45 and 65 years old who had recovered from COVID-19.

The chain links TRBV7-6 to TRBJ1-6; 9 nucleotides line up with TRBD1. The CDR3 has 16 amino acids. Germline CDR1 is SGHVS and CDR2 is FNYEAQ. The V segment lost 2 bases and the J segment 6 bases; nucleotides outside the gene matches: 5. DNA for the CDR3: TGTGCCAGCAGCTTAACTGCGGGACAGGGTAATTCACCCCTCCACTTT. Its protein is CASSLTAGQGNSPLHF.

This clone appeared a few times. The chain recombines TRBV6-6 with TRBJ1-2, with 7 bases aligning to TRBD1. The germline CDR1 and CDR2 sequences are MNHNY and SVGAGI (reference sequence). CDR3 length: 14 residues. V was clipped by 8 bases and J by 4 bases; unmatched bases: 10. This chain's CDR3 is CASRAGGDPYGYTF. The CDR3 DNA is TGTGCCAGCCGGGCAGGGGGAGACCCCTATGGCTACACCTTC.

The CDR3 here is CAIRARQADTEAFF. CDR3 nucleotides: TGTGCCATCAGAGCTAGACAGGCAGACACTGAAGCTTTCTTT. The V and J genes are TRBV10-3 and TRBJ1-1; possible D gene TRBD1, 6 bases. Germline V gene sequence: CDR1 ENHRY, CDR2 SYGVKD. The CDR3 extends over 14 amino acids. The ends were cut back, 6 bases at V and 3 bases at J, with 14 bases in the middle.

CDR3 nucleotide sequence: TGTGCCAGCAGCGTCAGCGACAATGAGCAGTTCTTC. Protein sequence: CASSVSDNEQFF. V usage is TRBV7-9 and J usage is TRBJ2-1; D remains unclear. Germline lookup yields CDR1 SEHNR and CDR2 FQNEAQ (reference sequence). This CDR3 is 12 amino acids long. Trimming stripped 5 bases from V and 5 bases from J, with 7 bases between.

CDR3 protein: CASSSARDKAFF. CDR3 bases: TGTGCCAGCAGCTCAGCCCGGGACAAAGCTTTCTTT. This chain uses TRBV7-2 with TRBJ1-1; D may be TRBD1 (6 bases). Germline V gives CDR1 SGHTA, CDR2 FQGNSA. There are 12 residues in the CDR3. Trimming took off 4 bases at V and 9 bases at J, with 12 bases between the two ends.

This sequence joins TRBV4-3 and TRBJ2-7; tentative D call: TRBD2 (5 bases). V lost 1 base and J lost 0, with 10 bases in between. This CDR3 has 15 amino acids. Germline assignment: CDR1 LGHNA and CDR2 YSLEER. The CDR3 loop is CASSQGTEGSYEQYF. CDR3 in DNA: TGCGCCAGCAGCCAAGGCACTGAGGGCTCCTACGAGCAGTACTTC.

DNA of the CDR3: TGTGCCAGCAGCTTACTTAGTTCCGAGACCCAGTACTTC. It specifies CASSLLSSETQYF. The chain uses TRBV7-7 and TRBJ2-5; D not certain. Trimming removed 2 bases at V and 5 bases at J, with 9 bases between. In germline, CDR1 is SSHAT, CDR2 FNYEAQ (reference sequence). The CDR3 is 13 amino acids.

The rearrangement links TRBV19 to TRBJ2-7, with 10 bases aligning to TRBD1. This CDR3 is built from 13 residues. Germline assignment: CDR1 LNHDA and CDR2 SQIVND (reference sequence). Germline trimming cut 8 bases from V and 3 bases from J; bases unmatched to any gene: 4. Written as DNA, the CDR3 is TGTGCCAGTGGAGGACAGGGGGTCTACGAGCAGTACTTC. Encoded protein: CASGGQGVYEQYF.

CDR3 coding DNA: TGCGCCAGCAGCTTGGACAGGCCCTCCTACAATGAGCAGTTCTTC. Protein product: CASSLDRPSYNEQFF. This chain uses TRBV5-1 with TRBJ2-1, with D possibly TRBD1 on 5 matching bases. V was trimmed by 0 bases and J by 0 bases, leaving 7 bases between them. Looked up from germline, CDR1 is SGHRS and CDR2 is YFSETQ. The CDR3 extends over 15 amino acids.